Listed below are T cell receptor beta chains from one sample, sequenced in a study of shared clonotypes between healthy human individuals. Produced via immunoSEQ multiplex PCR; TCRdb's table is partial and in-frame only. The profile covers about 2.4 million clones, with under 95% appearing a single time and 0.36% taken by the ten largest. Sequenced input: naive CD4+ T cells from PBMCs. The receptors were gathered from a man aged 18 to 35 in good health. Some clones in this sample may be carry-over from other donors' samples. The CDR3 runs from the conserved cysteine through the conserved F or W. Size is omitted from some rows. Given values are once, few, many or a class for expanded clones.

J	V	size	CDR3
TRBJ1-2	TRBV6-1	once	CASSLGETYGYTF
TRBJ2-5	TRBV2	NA	CASGGAEKETQYF
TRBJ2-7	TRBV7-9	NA	CASSFRIQGEQYF
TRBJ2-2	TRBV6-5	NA	CASSYTSGRQGGELFF
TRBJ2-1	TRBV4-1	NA	CASSQVAAPGDEQFF
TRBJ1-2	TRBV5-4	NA	CASSVTGPPNYGYTF
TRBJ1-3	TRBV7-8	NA	CASSFRTGTGNTIYF
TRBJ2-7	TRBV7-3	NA	CASSATYTYEQYF
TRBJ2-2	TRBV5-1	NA	CASSSLSNTGELFF
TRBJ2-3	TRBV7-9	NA	CASSLRQTGSGSDTQYF
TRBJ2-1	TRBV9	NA	CASSVEGGQGNEQFF
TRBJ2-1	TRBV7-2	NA	CASRTRQGASYNEQFF
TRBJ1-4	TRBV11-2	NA	CASSLNGGLREKLFF
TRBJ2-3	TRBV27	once	CASALGVGTDTQYF
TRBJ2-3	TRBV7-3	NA	CASSLTTTARADTQYF
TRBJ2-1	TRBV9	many	CASSVESYNEQFF
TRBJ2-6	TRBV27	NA	CASSLWPGPGANVLTF
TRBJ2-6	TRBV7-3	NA	CASRPPGQDSSGANVLTF
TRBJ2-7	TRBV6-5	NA	CASSLQGYEQYF
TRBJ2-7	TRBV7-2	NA	CASSLYPSGSYEQYF
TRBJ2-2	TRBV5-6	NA	CASSSPGLNTGELFF
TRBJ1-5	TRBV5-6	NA	CASSVNRGIWVQPQHF
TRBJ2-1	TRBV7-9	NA	CASSGRASNEQFF
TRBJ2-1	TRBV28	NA	CASRGGGHEQFF
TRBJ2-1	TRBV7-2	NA	CASTPLGDTVGPWFF
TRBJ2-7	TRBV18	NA	CASSPPGGYSYEQYF
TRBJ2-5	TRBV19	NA	CASSPYREETQYF